This T cell receptor beta chain originates from a study of Graves' ophthalmopathy and Graves' hyperthyroidism. Study-level background: At initial diagnosis, peripheral blood was obtained, and this preceded any treatment.

V was cut by 0 bases and J by 0 bases, with 12 bases left in between. CDR1 is DFQATT and CDR2 is SNEGSKA in the germline V gene (reference sequence). The CDR3 contains 15 residues. Study-wide results and caveats: Clonotypes were expanded in thyroid at above 0.001 frequency, and most also appeared in blood.

Amplification targeted the TCR beta CDR3 regions, with RNA transcripts as the source material. Scientists carried out first-round RT-PCR using HTBI primers and then a second-round multiplex PCR. TCRdb passed the multiplex PCR reads through MiXCR, listing each CDR3 protein once. The sample consists of approximately 700,000 distinct CDR3 sequences, 35% to 50% of them appearing once. Lactation, pregnancy, uncontrolled infections and other autoimmune diseases were all grounds for excluding patients. Thyroid ultrasound, orbital computed tomography, TRAb, serum thyroxine and clinical symptoms formed the basis of diagnosis. The sample holds many counts of this clonotype. Its specificity is not known.

This sequence originates from an adult man with Graves' ophthalmopathy. The sequencing sample was made of peripheral blood. V is TRBV20-1 and J is TRBJ2-7; maybe TRBD2 (6 bases). CDR3 in amino acids: CSARDPGESSYEQYF. The CDR3 DNA reads TGCAGTGCTAGAGATCCGGGGGAGAGCTCCTACGAGCAGTACTTC.